The 12 T cell receptor beta chains given below trace back to one sample, sequenced in a study of T cells in localized non-small cell lung cancer. TCRdb's table, derived via immunoSEQ multiplex PCR, lists solely in-frame clones and lacks some. The sample holds around 1,900 clones, 20% to 25% seen once. The specimen was normal lung tissue next to the tumor, collected before any cancer treatment. These receptors originate from a male donor aged 60 or older with stage I lung adenocarcinoma.

Relative to its sample, this clone is medium-sized. The DNA of the CDR3 is TGTGCCAGCAGCCGTGACTGGAACACTGAAGCTTTCTTT. This codes for CASSRDWNTEAFF. V is TRBV9 and J is TRBJ1-1, with unresolved D. CDR1 SGDLS and CDR2 YYNGEE come from the germline V gene. V shed 4 bases and J shed 1 base, with 8 bases lying between them. The length of the CDR3 is 13 residues.

The CDR3 nucleotides are TGCGCCAGCAGCCAAGAAACCACGACGGGACTTCATGGAGTGGGTGAGCAGTTCTTC. Translation: CASSQETTTGLHGVGEQFF. The V call is TRBV4-1, the J call TRBJ2-1; tentative D call: TRBD2 (6 bases). This CDR3 spans 19 amino acids. Deletions cut 0 bases from V and 9 bases from J, with 27 bases between. Germline V lookup: CDR1 MGHRA, CDR2 YSYEKL.

The CDR3 DNA is TGTGCCAGCAGCTTGTTAGGGGATTACACTGAAGCTTTCTTT. Encoded protein: CASSLLGDYTEAFF. The V and J genes are TRBV11-3 and TRBJ1-1; TRBD1 is a possible D gene (5 bases). Trimming pared 3 bases from V and 3 bases from J, leaving 11 bases between. There are 14 residues in the CDR3. Germline CDR1 is SGHNT and CDR2 is YENEEA.

This clone was counted a few times. The chain combines TRBV15 with TRBJ2-3, with D maybe TRBD1 (6 bases). CDR3 length: 15 residues. CDR1 is LNHNV and CDR2 is YYDKDF in the germline V gene (reference sequence). V lost 2 bases and J 2 bases, leaving 11 bases between the germline ends. For the CDR3, the DNA is TGTGCCACCAGCAGATCAACAGGGAACACAGATACGCAGTATTTT. Translating it yields CATSRSTGNTDTQYF. Filled out from reference TRBV15 and TRBJ2-3, the complete variable domain reads DAMVIQNPRYQVTQFGKPVTLSCSQTLNHNVMYWYQQKSSQAPKLLFHYYDKDFNNEADTPDNFQSRRPNTSFCFLDIRSPGLGDTAMYLCATSRSTGNTDTQYFGPGTRLTVL.

This clone was detected a few times. This chain connects TRBV10-2 to TRBJ2-2, with 7 bases fitting TRBD1. J gave up 3 bases and V 5 bases, and 0 bases lay outside the gene matches. This CDR3 is built from 13 residues. Germline V gene data show CDR1 as WSHSY and CDR2 as SAAADI. The CDR3 spells CASSTGDTGELFF. Written as DNA, the CDR3 is TGCGCCAGCAGTACAGGGGACACCGGGGAGCTGTTTTTT.

The V call is TRBV9, the J call TRBJ1-6; tentative D call: TRBD1 (6 bases). Germline CDR1 and CDR2: SGDLS and YYNGEE. The germline V and J ends were trimmed by 3 bases and 3 bases, with 10 bases remaining between them. The CDR3 spans 15 residues. The CDR3 nucleotides read TGTGCCAGCAGCGGGACAGCTAACTATAATTCACCCCTCCACTTT. Encoded protein: CASSGTANYNSPLHF.

The rearrangement uses TRBV2 and TRBJ2-7; possibly TRBD1 or TRBD2 for D (7 bases each). The V and J ends lost 5 bases and 2 bases respectively, with 13 bases between them. From germline, CDR1 is SNHLY and CDR2 FYNNEI. The CDR3 runs 14 residues. The CDR3 DNA follows: TGTGCCAGCAGTTGGGGGGGACAGACCTACGAGCAGTACTTC. Protein product: CASSWGGQTYEQYF.

The genes are TRBV25-1 and TRBJ2-5, with no clear D. Germline assignment: CDR1 MGHDK and CDR2 SYGVNS. This CDR3 region has 12 residues. With 5 bases removed from V and 3 bases from J, the gap between germline ends came to 7 bases. The chain's CDR3 is CASSPIEETQYF. The CDR3 DNA reads TGTGCCAGCAGTCCCATAGAAGAGACCCAGTACTTC.

This clone was recorded a few times. This sequence joins TRBV6-8 and TRBJ2-1, with 12 bases lining up with TRBD2. V lost 8 bases and J lost 9; bases outside the gene matches: 8. This CDR3 comprises 14 residues. Germline V gene lookup returns CDR1 MNHGY and CDR2 SAAAGT. For the CDR3, the DNA is TGTGCCAGCGGACTAGCGGGGTTTATCCGTGAGCAGTTCTTC. It specifies CASGLAGFIREQFF.

V and J are TRBV19 and TRBJ2-7; 7 nucleotides agree with TRBD1. The CDR3 runs to 14 residues. The V gene's germline CDR1 is LNHDA and CDR2 SQIVND (reference sequence). J lost 2 bases, V lost 3 bases, and 4 bases had no gene match. CDR3 DNA sequence: TGTGCCAGTAGTATTACGGGACAGCCCTACGAGCAGTACTTC. As protein: CASSITGQPYEQYF.

The genes are TRBV6-8 and TRBJ2-5; D remains unclear. The germline V gene has CDR1 MNHGY and CDR2 SAAAGT. Between the trimmed V and J ends, which lost 8 bases and 4 bases, there was a span of 14 bases. The CDR3 length is 13 residues. The CDR3 loop reads CASERVYGETQYF. The CDR3 DNA follows: TGTGCCAGCGAAAGGGTATACGGAGAGACCCAGTACTTC.

This clone turned up a few times. This chain links TRBV6-8 with TRBJ2-3; the D is unclear. Trimming took 10 bases from V and 2 from J, leaving 22 bases between them. Germline assignment: CDR1 MNHGY and CDR2 SAAAGT. This CDR3 has 16 residues. In DNA form, the CDR3 reads TGTGCCATCACCCCCCGTTCGGTAATTTCCACAGATACGCAGTATTTT. As protein: CAITPRSVISTDTQYF.